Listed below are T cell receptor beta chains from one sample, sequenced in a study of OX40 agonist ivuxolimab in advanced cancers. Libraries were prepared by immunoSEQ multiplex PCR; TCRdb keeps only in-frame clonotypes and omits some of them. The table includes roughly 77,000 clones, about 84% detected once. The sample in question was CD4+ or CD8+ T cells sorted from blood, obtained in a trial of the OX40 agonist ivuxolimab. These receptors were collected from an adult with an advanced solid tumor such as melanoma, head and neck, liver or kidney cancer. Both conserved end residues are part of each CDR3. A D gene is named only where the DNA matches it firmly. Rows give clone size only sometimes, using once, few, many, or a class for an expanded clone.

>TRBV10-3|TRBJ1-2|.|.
CAISESKGVMHGYTF
TGTGCCATCAGTGAGTCGAAGGGGGTCATGCATGGCTACACCTTC
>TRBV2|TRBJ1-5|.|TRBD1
CASRDRGGNQPQHF
TGTGCCAGCAGGGACAGGGGGGGCAATCAGCCCCAGCATTTT
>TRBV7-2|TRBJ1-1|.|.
CASSRNTEAFF
TGTGCCAGCAGCCGAAACACTGAAGCTTTCTTT
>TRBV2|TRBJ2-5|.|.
CASGVNQETQYF
TGTGCCAGTGGAGTTAACCAAGAGACCCAGTACTTC
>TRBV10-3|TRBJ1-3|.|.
CAISHEVGNTIYF
TGTGCCATCAGTCATGAGGTCGGAAACACCATATATTTT
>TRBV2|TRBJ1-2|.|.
CASIKSLDNYGYTF
TGTGCCAGCATAAAGTCCCTGGACAACTATGGCTACACCTTC
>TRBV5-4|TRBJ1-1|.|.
CASTYEQGLSTEAFF
TGTGCCAGCACTTACGAACAGGGTCTGAGCACTGAAGCTTTCTTT
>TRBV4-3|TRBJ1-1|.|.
CASSRQAQPNEAFF
TGCGCCAGCAGCCGCCAGGCACAGCCAAACGAAGCTTTCTTT
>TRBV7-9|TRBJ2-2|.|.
CASSLGGSSTGELFF
TGTGCCAGCAGCTTAGGGGGCTCGAGCACCGGGGAGCTGTTTTTT
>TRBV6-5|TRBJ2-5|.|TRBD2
CASSYGLAGETQYF
TGTGCCAGCAGTTACGGACTAGCGGGGGAGACCCAGTACTTC
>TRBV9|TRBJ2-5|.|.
CASSVGKAVQGETQYF
TGTGCCAGCAGCGTAGGGAAAGCGGTACAAGGGGAGACCCAGTACTTC
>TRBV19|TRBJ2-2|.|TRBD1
CASRPRDRGSAGELFF
TGTGCCAGTAGACCCCGGGACAGGGGATCCGCCGGGGAGCTGTTTTTT
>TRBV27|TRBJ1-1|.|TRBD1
CASYRQGGNTEAFF
TGTGCCAGTTATAGGCAGGGGGGGAACACTGAAGCTTTCTTT
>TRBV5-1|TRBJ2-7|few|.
CASSLEGYNEQYF
TGCGCCAGCAGCTTGGAGGGTTATAACGAGCAGTACTTC
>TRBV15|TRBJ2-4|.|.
CATSIPWPYGKNIQYF
TGTGCCACCAGCATTCCTTGGCCGTACGGCAAAAACATTCAGTACTTC
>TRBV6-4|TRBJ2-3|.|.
CASSDSAGTGTQYF
TGTGCCAGCAGTGACTCCGCAGGGACGGGTACGCAGTATTTT
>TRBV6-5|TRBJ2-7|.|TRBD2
CASSYSSAAGDYEQYF
TGTGCCAGCAGTTACTCGTCCGCAGCGGGGGACTACGAGCAGTACTTC
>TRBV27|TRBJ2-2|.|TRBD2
CAPRKASGTSGKSGELFF
TGTGCCCCCCGTAAAGCCTCAGGGACTAGCGGAAAGAGCGGGGAGCTGTTTTTT
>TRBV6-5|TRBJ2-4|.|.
CASSYGTGSTFGIQYF
TGTGCCAGCAGTTACGGGACGGGCAGTACCTTTGGCATTCAGTACTTC
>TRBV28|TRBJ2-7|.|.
CASSSGGSSYEQYF
TGTGCCAGCAGTTCGGGTGGCAGCTCCTACGAGCAGTACTTC
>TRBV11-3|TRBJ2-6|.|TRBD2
CASSTGGASAGANVLTF
TGTGCCAGCAGCACCGGGGGGGCTTCTGCTGGGGCCAACGTCCTGACTTTC
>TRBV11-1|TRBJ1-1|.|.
CASSLGGVNTEAFF
TGTGCCAGCAGCTTAGGAGGGGTGAACACTGAAGCTTTCTTT
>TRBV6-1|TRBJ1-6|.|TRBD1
CASSGTGGESPLHF
TGTGCCAGCAGTGGGACAGGGGGTGAGTCACCCCTCCACTTT
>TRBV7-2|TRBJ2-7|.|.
CASSSPGDEQYF
TGTGCCAGCAGCAGCCCGGGGGACGAGCAGTACTTC
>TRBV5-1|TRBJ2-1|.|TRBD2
CASSLVAGGPFDEQFF
TGCGCCAGCAGCTTGGTTGCGGGAGGGCCCTTCGATGAGCAGTTCTTC
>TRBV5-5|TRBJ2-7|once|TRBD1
CASSLYEQGVYEQYF
TGTGCCAGCAGCTTGTATGAACAGGGGGTCTACGAGCAGTACTTC
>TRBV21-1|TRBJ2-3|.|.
CASSCRSGVSTDTQYF
TGTGCCAGCAGCTGTAGGAGTGGGGTGAGCACAGATACGCAGTATTTT
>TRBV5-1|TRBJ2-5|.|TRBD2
CASSAIGGAHSVMETQYF
TGCGCCAGCAGCGCCATCGGGGGGGCCCACTCGGTGATGGAGACCCAGTACTTC
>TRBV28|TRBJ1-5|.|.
CASSSPLGGGSNQPQHF
TGTGCCAGCAGTTCCCCCTTGGGGGGGGGAAGCAATCAGCCCCAGCATTTT
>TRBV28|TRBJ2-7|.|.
CASSPFWGHSFSTSYEQYF
TGTGCCAGCAGCCCGTTTTGGGGGCATTCCTTTTCGACTTCCTACGAGCAGTACTTC
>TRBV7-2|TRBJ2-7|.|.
CASSFGTNSYEQYF
TGTGCCAGCAGCTTTGGGACGAACTCCTACGAGCAGTACTTC
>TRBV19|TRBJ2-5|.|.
CASSIMAGQETQYF
TGTGCCAGTAGTATCATGGCAGGCCAAGAGACCCAGTACTTC
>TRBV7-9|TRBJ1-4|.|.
CASSLAFKGKLFF
TGTGCCAGCAGCTTAGCGTTTAAAGGAAAACTGTTTTTT
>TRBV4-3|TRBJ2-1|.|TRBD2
CASSQDGGLVKRNEQFF
TGCGCCAGCAGCCAAGACGGGGGACTAGTTAAACGCAATGAGCAGTTCTTC
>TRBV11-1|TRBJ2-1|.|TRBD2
CASSRGTSGNNEQFF
TGTGCCAGCAGCCGAGGGACTAGCGGGAACAATGAGCAGTTCTTC
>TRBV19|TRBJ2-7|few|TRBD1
CASSNPGGSEQYF
TGTGCCAGTAGTAACCCAGGGGGCTCCGAGCAGTACTTC
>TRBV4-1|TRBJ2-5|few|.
CASSQESRPAETQYF
TGCGCCAGCAGCCAAGAGTCCAGGCCCGCAGAGACCCAGTACTTC
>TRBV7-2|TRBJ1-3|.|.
CASAAQVSGNTIYF
TGTGCCAGCGCGGCCCAGGTCTCTGGAAACACCATATATTTT
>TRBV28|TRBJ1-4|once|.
CASSPPGGQREKLFF
TGTGCCAGCAGCCCCCCGGGGGGGCAGAGGGAAAAACTGTTTTTT
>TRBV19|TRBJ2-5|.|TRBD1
CASSKGQVHVETQYF
TGTGCCAGTAGTAAAGGACAGGTCCATGTGGAGACCCAGTACTTC
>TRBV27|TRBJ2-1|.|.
CASARVGVRYNEQFF
TGTGCCAGCGCTCGGGTCGGGGTGAGATACAATGAGCAGTTCTTC
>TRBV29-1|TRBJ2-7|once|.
CSVAGDQTYEQYF
TGCAGCGTTGCGGGAGACCAAACCTACGAGCAGTACTTC
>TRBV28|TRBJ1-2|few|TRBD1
CASSSTGGAGGYTF
TGTGCCAGCAGTTCCACAGGGGGCGCAGGGGGCTACACCTTC
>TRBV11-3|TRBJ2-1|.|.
CASSFAPSRAGSYNEQFF
TGTGCCAGCAGCTTCGCCCCCTCTCGCGCCGGGTCCTACAATGAGCAGTTCTTC
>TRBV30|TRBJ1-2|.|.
CAWTRLRAGIRANYGYTF
TGTGCCTGGACCCGACTCCGGGCAGGGATCCGAGCTAACTATGGCTACACCTTC
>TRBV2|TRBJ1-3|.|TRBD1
CASNRQGTVENTIYF
TGTGCCAGCAATCGACAGGGGACGGTCGAAAACACCATATATTTT
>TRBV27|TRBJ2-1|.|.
CASSLVGGGAYNEQFF
TGTGCCAGCAGTTTAGTAGGGGGTGGAGCCTACAATGAGCAGTTCTTC
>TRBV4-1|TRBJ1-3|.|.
CASSQEGNTIYF
TGCGCCAGCAGCCAAGAAGGAAACACCATATATTTT
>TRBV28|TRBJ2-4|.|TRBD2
CASSWASGTRNIQYF
TGTGCCAGCAGTTGGGCTAGCGGGACAAGAAACATTCAGTACTTC
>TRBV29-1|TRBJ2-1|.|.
CSVVVFVAMDNEQFF
TGCAGCGTTGTTGTTTTCGTGGCTATGGACAATGAGCAGTTCTTC
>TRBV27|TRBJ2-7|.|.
CASSLSGARGSYEQYF
TGTGCCAGCAGTTTAAGTGGAGCTAGGGGTTCGTACGAGCAGTACTTC
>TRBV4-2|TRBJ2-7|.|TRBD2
CASSQDPTSGASYEQYF
TGTGCCAGCAGCCAAGATCCCACTAGCGGGGCCTCCTACGAGCAGTACTTC
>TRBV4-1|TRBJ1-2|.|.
CASSQGRLDRYGYTF
TGCGCCAGCAGCCAGGGAAGATTAGATCGGTATGGCTACACCTTC
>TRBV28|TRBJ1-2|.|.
CASRFSREGYTF
TGTGCCAGCAGATTTAGCAGGGAGGGCTACACCTTC